A single sample gave rise to the 27 T cell receptor beta chains below, sequenced in a study of a mutant IDH1 vaccine in newly diagnosed glioma. The time point here: week 47, end of study. Each dose of the vaccine consisted of 300 ug of mutant IDH1 20-mer peptide, with topical imiquimod. Sequencing was performed with immunoSEQ multiplex PCR; in TCRdb, only in-frame clones are kept and a portion is missing. The table records 50,000 to 70,000 clones, less than 90% of them present only once. These receptors' targets are unknown. This specimen consisted of PBMCs, obtained from a glioma patient whose treatment included an IDH1 peptide vaccine. The source is a woman between 50 and 59 years old with glioma.

J is TRBJ2-7 and V is TRBV19; D unclear. The CDR3 runs 14 residues. The V gene lost 2 bases and the J gene lost 3 bases, with 11 bases spanning the gap. Germline assignment: CDR1 LNHDA and CDR2 SQIVND (reference sequence). Written as DNA, the CDR3 is TGTGCCAGTAGTATATCCGACGGATTCTACGAGCAGTACTTC. Protein sequence: CASSISDGFYEQYF. The whole variable domain, remainder taken from reference TRBV19 and TRBJ2-7, is DGGITQSPKYLFRKEGQNVTLSCEQNLNHDAMYWYRQDPGQGLRLIYYSQIVNDFQKGDIAEGYSVSREKKESFPLTVTSAQKNPTAFYLCASSISDGFYEQYFGPGTRLTVT.

This rearrangement joins TRBV7-6 to TRBJ2-7, with 12 bases aligning to TRBD2. Losses at the gene ends were 3 bases for V and 7 bases for J; bases not matched to a gene: 7. The CDR3 extends over 15 amino acids. Germline lookup yields CDR1 SGHVS and CDR2 FNYEAQ. In DNA form, the CDR3 reads TGTGCCAGCAGCTTGCCTAGCGGGGGGGCGGGGGAGCAGTACTTC. Encoded protein: CASSLPSGGAGEQYF. The whole variable domain, filled in from reference TRBV7-6 and TRBJ2-7, reads GAGVSQSPRYKVTKRGQDVALRCDPISGHVSLYWYRQALGQGPEFLTYFNYEAQQDKSGLPNDRFSAERPEGSISTLTIQRTEQRDSAMYRCASSLPSGGAGEQYFGPGTRLTVT.

The genes are TRBV5-4 and TRBJ1-1; D is perhaps TRBD1 (5 bases). V lost 0 bases to trimming and J lost 2 bases, with 17 bases between them. The CDR3 loop spans 17 amino acids. Germline V gene lookup returns CDR1 SGHNT and CDR2 YYREEE (reference sequence). In nucleotides, the CDR3 is TGTGCCAGCAGCTTGGGGGGGTTATTAGGGGCAAACACTGAAGCTTTCTTT. It codes for CASSLGGLLGANTEAFF.

The genes are TRBV5-1 and TRBJ1-1, with a weak D call TRBD1 (5 bases). The germline CDR1 and CDR2 sequences are SGHRS and YFSETQ. The CDR3 is 15 amino acids. V was shortened by 4 bases and J by 1 base, with 14 bases between the two germline ends. The CDR3 bases are TGCGCCAGCAGCCCGCATAGCGGGGCGAACACTGAAGCTTTCTTT. Encoded protein: CASSPHSGANTEAFF.

The chain employs TRBV5-1 and TRBJ2-7, with a weak D call TRBD1 (6 bases). The V gene's germline CDR1 is SGHRS and CDR2 YFSETQ. The CDR3 covers 12 residues. V was pared by 0 bases and J by 10 bases, with 11 bases between. CDR3 amino acids: CASSLGQEGQYF. Here the CDR3 DNA reads TGCGCCAGCAGCTTGGGACAGGAAGGACAGTACTTC.

This chain joins TRBV6-1 and TRBJ2-1; 12 bases are shared with TRBD2. The CDR3 sequence is 14 residues long. Germline CDR1 MNHNS, CDR2 SASEGT. The V and J ends lost 4 bases and 10 bases, in that order; junction bases with no gene match: 5. The CDR3 spells CASSAGTSGQEQFF. Here the CDR3 DNA reads TGTGCCAGCAGTGCCGGGACTAGCGGGCAGGAGCAGTTCTTC.

CDR3 nucleotides: TGTGCCAGCAGCTCCGCCAACGACAGGGGTGAAGCTTTCTTT. Protein sequence: CASSSANDRGEAFF. The J gene is TRBJ1-1, the V gene TRBV7-9, with 8 positions matching TRBD1. V lost 4 bases, J lost 7 bases, and 8 bases stayed unmatched. Germline-derived CDR1 and CDR2 are SEHNR and FQNEAQ (reference sequence). This CDR3 comprises 14 residues.

This CDR3 reads CASRGQGLRHEQYF. The CDR3 coding sequence is TGTGCCAGCAGGGGACAGGGTCTAAGGCACGAGCAGTACTTC. The chain employs TRBV6-1 and TRBJ2-7, with 9 nucleotides matching TRBD1. In germline, CDR1 is MNHNS, CDR2 SASEGT. The CDR3 is 14 residues long. The V gene end was trimmed by 6 bases and the J gene end by 5 bases; junction bases not matched to a gene: 8.

This clone was counted a few times. This chain links TRBV7-9 with TRBJ2-3; D is uncertain. Germline V gives CDR1 SEHNR, CDR2 FQNEAQ (reference sequence). This CDR3 region has 12 residues. V lost 8 bases to trimming and J lost 4 bases, with 10 bases between them. The CDR3 DNA reads TGTGCCAGCTCGGTTTCCTCAGATACGCAGTATTTT. It translates to CASSVSSDTQYF.

This chain uses TRBV5-6 with TRBJ1-5; D remains unclear. CDR3 length: 15 amino acids. Germline CDR1 reads SGHDT; CDR2 reads YYEEEE. Trimming removed 0 bases at V and 0 bases at J, with 7 bases between. CDR3: CASSLGTASNQPQHF. CDR3 sequence (DNA): TGTGCCAGCAGCTTGGGAACAGCTAGCAATCAGCCCCAGCATTTT. Combining the CDR3 with reference TRBV5-6 and TRBJ1-5 gives the whole variable domain DAGVTQSPTHLIKTRGQQVTLRCSPKSGHDTVSWYQQALGQGPQFIFQYYEEEERQRGNFPDRFSGHQFPNYSSELNVNALLLGDSALYLCASSLGTASNQPQHFGDGTRLSIL.

This chain links TRBV29-1 with TRBJ2-3; 8 bases fit TRBD1. Trimming at V came to 6 bases and at J to 0 bases, leaving 8 bases not matched to a gene. CDR1 is SQVTM and CDR2 is ANQGSEA in the germline V gene. The CDR3 is 15 amino acids. CDR3 DNA sequence: TGCAGCGTGCGACGCGGGACAGGTAGCACAGATACGCAGTATTTT. Residues: CSVRRGTGSTDTQYF.

The CDR3 region has the DNA TGTGCCAGCAGCCCCCCGAGGGGGAGGAGAAAGATCAATCAGCCCCAGCATTTT. This translates into CASSPPRGRRKINQPQHF. V is TRBV21-1 and J is TRBJ1-5. TRBV21-1 is deemed a pseudogene. This CDR3 has 18 amino acids.

V usage is TRBV6-1 and J usage is TRBJ1-6; D not certain. V lost 3 bases and J 9 bases, leaving 9 bases between the germline ends. The CDR3 is 13 amino acids. Germline V CDR1 and CDR2: MNHNS, SASEGT. CDR3 sequence: CASSEQLGSPLHF. CDR3 DNA sequence: TGTGCCAGCAGTGAGCAGCTTGGTTCACCCCTCCACTTT.

This chain links TRBV20-1 with TRBJ2-1, with 7 bases fitting TRBD1. Germline CDR1 reads DFQATT; CDR2 reads SNEGSKA (reference sequence). The CDR3 covers 10 residues. CDR3 protein: CSTGNNEQFF. Here the CDR3 DNA reads TGCTCGACAGGGAACAATGAGCAGTTCTTC.

V and J are TRBV5-1 and TRBJ2-7, with 9 bases that match TRBD2. Trimming removed 4 bases from V and 5 bases from J; junction bases left unmatched: 10. Per germline, CDR1 SGHRS and CDR2 YFSETQ. The CDR3 length is 15 residues. DNA of the CDR3: TGCGCCAGCAGCCCCACCCAGCGGGGGGCTGACGAGCAGTACTTC. This encodes CASSPTQRGADEQYF.

The chain uses TRBV27 and TRBJ1-2, with 11 bases fitting TRBD1. The V gene end was trimmed by 2 bases and the J gene end by 8 bases; junction bases not matched to a gene: 7. Germline V gives CDR1 MNHEY, CDR2 SMNVEV (reference sequence). This CDR3 comprises 15 residues. In DNA, the CDR3 is TGTGCCAGCAGTTTACGGACAGGGGGCGACGGAGGCTACACCTTC. It codes for CASSLRTGGDGGYTF.

V is TRBV7-9 and J is TRBJ1-2; D call uncertain. Trimming removed 6 bases at V and 0 bases at J, with 11 bases between. The CDR3 covers 14 residues. CDR1 SEHNR and CDR2 FQNEAQ come from the germline V gene (reference sequence). The CDR3 DNA reads as TGTGCCAGCAGTCCTACCACAGCTAACTATGGCTACACCTTC. Translated, it gives CASSPTTANYGYTF.

This clone was counted between two and nine times. This rearrangement joins TRBV7-9 to TRBJ2-2, with TRBD1 as a possible D gene (5 bases). This CDR3 region has 15 residues. Between the trimmed V and J ends, which lost 2 bases and 6 bases, there was a span of 13 bases. CDR1 and CDR2 (germline): SEHNR, FQNEAQ (reference sequence). DNA of the CDR3: TGTGCCAGCAGCTTACTGATAGGGGTCGCCGGGGAGCTGTTTTTT. Translation gives CASSLLIGVAGELFF.

This clone was observed a single time. This chain connects TRBV9 to TRBJ2-3; maybe TRBD2 (6 bases). Deletions cut 3 bases from V and 4 bases from J, with 15 bases between. The CDR3 contains 15 residues. Germline V CDR1 and CDR2: SGDLS, YYNGEE. The CDR3 is CASSARDSAADTQYF. In DNA form, the CDR3 reads TGTGCCAGCAGCGCGCGGGACTCGGCTGCAGATACGCAGTATTTT.

The chain has TRBV6-1 and TRBJ2-5; TRBD2 aligns across 12 bases. J was trimmed by 5 bases and V by 1 base; bases with no gene match: 5. Germline CDR1 and CDR2: MNHNS and SASEGT. The CDR3 extends over 16 amino acids. CDR3 loop: CASSEGLAGEWETQYF. In DNA, the CDR3 is TGTGCCAGCAGTGAAGGACTAGCGGGGGAGTGGGAGACCCAGTACTTC.

This clone appeared once. The CDR3 sequence is CASSPQGYGYTF. The CDR3 DNA is TGTGCCAGCAGTCCACAGGGGTATGGCTACACCTTC. This rearrangement joins TRBV27 to TRBJ1-2, with 7 bases that match TRBD1. CDR3 length: 12 residues. Losses at the gene ends were 5 bases for V and 5 bases for J; bases not matched to a gene: 2. Germline V gives CDR1 MNHEY, CDR2 SMNVEV (reference sequence).

J is TRBJ2-7 and V is TRBV28; 8 nucleotides match TRBD1. The CDR3 extends over 14 amino acids. The germline V gene encodes CDR1 MDHEN and CDR2 SYDVKM. V lost 3 bases, J lost 6 bases, and 7 bases stayed unmatched. For the CDR3, the DNA is TGTGCCAGCAGTTTGGGAGACAGGGGAGGCGAGCAGTACTTC. Protein sequence: CASSLGDRGGEQYF.

This clone turned up a few times. The CDR3: CASGPYNSPLHF. Written as DNA, the CDR3 is TGTGCCAGCGGCCCCTATAATTCACCCCTCCACTTT. V usage is TRBV27 and J usage is TRBJ1-6; D is uncertain. The CDR3 totals 12 residues. The germline V and J ends were trimmed by 8 bases and 2 bases, with 4 bases remaining between them. Germline V gene lookup returns CDR1 MNHEY and CDR2 SMNVEV (reference sequence).

The rearrangement links TRBV6-5 to TRBJ1-1; D gene ambiguous. V lost 2 bases to trimming and J lost 10 bases, with 14 bases between them. Germline V gene lookup returns CDR1 MNHEY and CDR2 SVGAGI. The CDR3 loop spans 13 amino acids. CDR3 in amino acids: CASSYPERNGAFF. Here the CDR3 DNA reads TGTGCCAGCAGTTACCCCGAGCGTAATGGAGCTTTCTTT.

The chain carries TRBV6-5 and TRBJ1-5; tentatively, D is TRBD1 (6 bases). Trimming stripped 2 bases from V and 2 bases from J, with 10 bases between. The CDR3 is made up of 15 amino acids. Germline lookup yields CDR1 MNHEY and CDR2 SVGAGI. The CDR3 here is CASSYTRTGNQPQHF. CDR3 DNA: TGTGCCAGCAGTTACACCAGGACAGGCAATCAGCCCCAGCATTTT.

The chain joins TRBV7-9 to TRBJ2-3; a weak D match, TRBD2 (7 bases). Trimming left V 8 bases short and J 4 bases short, with 19 bases between. The CDR3 consists of 15 residues. In germline, CDR1 is SEHNR, CDR2 FQNEAQ (reference sequence). The CDR3 DNA reads as TGTGCCAGCCAGAGGGGGGCGGGGGCGTCAGATACGCAGTATTTT. Its translation: CASQRGAGASDTQYF.

This clone was recorded once. The gene calls are TRBV14 and TRBJ2-1; D perhaps matches TRBD1 (6 bases). Germline CDR1 reads SGHDN; CDR2 reads FVKESK. CDR3 length equals 20 residues. V lost 0 bases and J 4 bases, leaving 25 bases between the germline ends. DNA of the CDR3: TGTGCCAGCAGCCAAGACGGGGATTGGACAGACCCCCTGGGATACAATGAGCAGTTCTTC. Translating it yields CASSQDGDWTDPLGYNEQFF.